Shown below are 28 T cell receptor beta chains from a single sample sequenced in a study of blood T cell repertoires in COVID-19. The table came from immunoSEQ multiplex PCR; TCRdb's copy has only in-frame clones and leaves some out. Among about 86,000 clones, 80% to 85% were seen once, and the ten largest hold 31%. Material: peripheral blood. These receptors came from a woman at least 80 years old with active or convalescent COVID-19.

V gene TRBV4-3 combines with J gene TRBJ2-6; TRBD1 might be the D (6 bases). V was pared by 4 bases and J by 1 base, with 14 bases between. The CDR3 sequence is 17 residues long. Germline loops: CDR1 LGHNA, CDR2 YSLEER. The CDR3 nucleotides read TGCGCCAGCAGCCCCCGGGTTAGGGGGTCTGGGGCCAACGTCCTGACTTTC. The encoded protein is CASSPRVRGSGANVLTF.

V usage is TRBV5-1 and J usage is TRBJ2-7; TRBD2 aligns across 7 bases. CDR1 and CDR2 (germline): SGHRS, YFSETQ. Unmatched junction bases numbered 8, after V lost 7 bases and J lost 4 bases. This CDR3 region has 13 residues. CDR3 sequence reads: CASGEGSRYEQYF. CDR3 nucleotide sequence: TGCGCCAGCGGGGAGGGTTCACGGTACGAGCAGTACTTC. The complete variable domain, with remaining parts taken from reference TRBV5-1 and TRBJ2-7, reads KAGVTQTPRYLIKTRGQQVTLSCSPISGHRSVSWYQQTPGQGLQFLFEYFSETQRNKGNFPGRFSGRQFSNSRSEMNVSTLELGDSALYLCASGEGSRYEQYFGPGTRLTVT.

This clone has more than one count but fewer than ten. The J gene is TRBJ1-2, the V gene TRBV6-1, with D unresolved. Trimming cost V 2 bases and J 2 bases, with 6 bases left between them. The CDR3 contains 13 residues. CDR1 and CDR2 from the germline V gene are MNHNS and SASEGT. CDR3 nucleotide sequence: TGTGCCAGCAGTGAACAGTTGAACTATGGCTACACCTTC. It codes for CASSEQLNYGYTF.

V is TRBV9 and J is TRBJ2-1; TRBD2 might be the D (5 bases). V was clipped by 2 bases and J by 7 bases, with 22 bases between them. CDR3 length: 17 amino acids. Germline loops: CDR1 SGDLS, CDR2 YYNGEE. Here the CDR3 reads CASSVTTPPGTGNEQFF. CDR3 nucleotide sequence: TGTGCCAGCAGCGTTACCACCCCGCCAGGCACGGGGAATGAGCAGTTCTTC.

The chain has TRBV27 and TRBJ1-5; D perhaps matches TRBD1 (6 bases). Germline V lookup: CDR1 MNHEY, CDR2 SMNVEV (reference sequence). This CDR3 contains 16 residues. The V gene lost 6 bases and the J gene lost 2 bases, with 17 bases spanning the gap. Here the CDR3 DNA reads TGTGCCAGCAGCCTACGAGGGGGTTTAGGCAATCAGCCCCAGCATTTT. It translates to CASSLRGGLGNQPQHF.

The V and J genes are TRBV6-2 or TRBV6-3 and TRBJ1-1; the D is unclear. This CDR3 has 14 residues. The germline CDR1 and CDR2 sequences are MNHEY and SVGEGT. V dropped 3 bases and J dropped 0 bases, with 8 bases sitting between them. Written as DNA, the CDR3 is TGTGCCAGCAGTTATCTCAGGCTGAACACTGAAGCTTTCTTT. It is translated as CASSYLRLNTEAFF.

V and J are TRBV6-4 and TRBJ2-1; 9 bases line up with TRBD2. Germline values: CDR1 MRHNA, CDR2 SNTAGT. Trimming cost V 4 bases and J 7 bases; bases outside gene matches: 11. The CDR3 totals 16 residues. As DNA, the CDR3 is TGTGCCAGCAGTGTCTCTTTAGCGGGAGCTGGTAATGAGCAGTTCTTC. This translates into CASSVSLAGAGNEQFF.

J is TRBJ1-4 and V is TRBV28, with unresolved D. In germline, CDR1 is MDHEN, CDR2 SYDVKM. Trimming removed 2 bases at V and 0 bases at J, with 4 bases between. CDR3 length equals 14 residues. CDR3 DNA sequence: TGTGCCAGCAGTTTAGTTACAACTAATGAAAAACTGTTTTTT. Translating it yields CASSLVTTNEKLFF.

The V call is TRBV7-2, the J call TRBJ2-1; D remains ambiguous. CDR3 length: 12 amino acids. Trimming removed 2 bases at V and 8 bases at J, with 7 bases between. From germline, CDR1 is SGHTA and CDR2 FQGNSA. The CDR3 region is CASSLWPDEQFF. CDR3 coding DNA: TGTGCCAGCAGCTTATGGCCCGATGAGCAGTTCTTC.

The chain has TRBV12-3 or TRBV12-4 and TRBJ1-2, with TRBD1 matching over 7 bases. V shed 6 bases and J 5 bases; nucleotides not matched to a gene: 0. The CDR3 is 11 residues long. Written as DNA, the CDR3 is TGTGCCAGCAGCAGGGGGTATGGCTACACCTTC. Protein product: CASSRGYGYTF.

The J gene is TRBJ2-3, the V gene TRBV11-2; 8 bases are shared with TRBD2. The CDR3 is 12 residues long. With V trimmed by 7 bases and J by 6 bases, 3 bases remained unmatched. The germline gives CDR1 SGHAT, CDR2 FQNNGV. For the CDR3, the DNA is TGTGCCAGCAACGGGGGGGCGGATACGCAGTATTTT. Residues: CASNGGADTQYF.

The chain has TRBV4-2 and TRBJ1-2; 7 bases agree with TRBD1. This CDR3 has 15 amino acids. The germline V gene encodes CDR1 LGHNA and CDR2 YNFKEQ. V gave up 0 bases and J gave up 4 bases; unmatched junction bases: 5. CDR3 sequence reads: CASSQDMRQGYGYTF. The CDR3 DNA reads as TGTGCCAGCAGCCAAGATATGCGACAGGGCTATGGCTACACCTTC.

This clone was detected many times. Other DNA variants within this sample encode the same CDR3. The CDR3 region is CASSYRGTGELFF. The CDR3 DNA reads as TGTGCCAGCAGTTACCGGGGTACCGGGGAGCTGTTTTTT. The chain links TRBV6-2 or TRBV6-3 to TRBJ2-2; possible D gene TRBD2, 5 bases. V lost 2 bases and J 5 bases, leaving 6 bases between the germline ends. CDR3 length: 13 residues. CDR1 is MNHEY, CDR2 SVGEGT, per germline.

This chain connects TRBV5-1 to TRBJ2-5; 9 positions match TRBD1. CDR3 length: 15 residues. Germline lookup yields CDR1 SGHRS and CDR2 YFSETQ. With 4 bases clipped from V and 5 bases from J, the junction kept 9 bases outside the gene matches. The CDR3 DNA is TGCGCCAGCAGCCCCGGGACAGGGTCTCGTGAGACCCAGTACTTC. Protein sequence: CASSPGTGSRETQYF. Combining the CDR3 with reference TRBV5-1 and TRBJ2-5 gives the whole variable domain KAGVTQTPRYLIKTRGQQVTLSCSPISGHRSVSWYQQTPGQGLQFLFEYFSETQRNKGNFPGRFSGRQFSNSRSEMNVSTLELGDSALYLCASSPGTGSRETQYFGPGTRLLVL.

The J gene is TRBJ1-3, the V gene TRBV6-5, with TRBD1 identical over 8 bases. V was clipped by 3 bases and J by 4 bases; unmatched bases: 2. The CDR3 extends over 14 amino acids. Germline lookup yields CDR1 MNHEY and CDR2 SVGAGI. The CDR3 loop reads CASSYRDRGNTIYF. In DNA, the CDR3 is TGTGCCAGCAGTTATCGGGACAGGGGAAACACCATATATTTT.

V gene TRBV20-1 combines with J gene TRBJ1-2; the D is unclear. Germline CDR1 DFQATT, CDR2 SNEGSKA (reference sequence). The length of the CDR3 is 10 residues. Trimming pared 3 bases from V and 6 bases from J, leaving 5 bases between. Here the CDR3 reads CSASLHGYTF. The CDR3 DNA is TGCAGTGCTAGCCTCCATGGCTACACCTTC.

The genes are TRBV5-1 and TRBJ2-7, with TRBD2 identical over 9 bases. The CDR3 length is 17 residues. After removal of 5 bases from V and 2 bases from J, the junction contained 14 bases not matched to a gene. Germline values: CDR1 SGHRS, CDR2 YFSETQ. In DNA form, the CDR3 reads TGCGCCAGCAGTCCTAATTCCGCCGGGACTAGCCCCTACGAGCAGTACTTC. It encodes CASSPNSAGTSPYEQYF.

The chain has TRBV3-1 (or the pseudogene TRBV3-2) and TRBJ1-2; 8 nucleotides line up with TRBD1. Per germline, CDR1 LGHDT and CDR2 YNNKEL (reference sequence). The V segment lost 6 bases and the J segment 6 bases; nucleotides outside the gene matches: 6. CDR3 length: 13 amino acids. CDR3 in amino acids: CASRWTGSHGYTF. CDR3 DNA: TGTGCCAGCAGATGGACAGGGAGCCATGGCTACACCTTC.

The chain is built from TRBV7-2 and TRBJ2-1; TRBD2 matches at 11 bases. V lost 0 bases, J lost 8 bases, and 6 bases stayed unmatched. Germline CDR1 and CDR2: SGHTA and FQGNSA. This CDR3 comprises 16 residues. CDR3 sequence (DNA): TGTGCCAGCAGCTTAGCCGGACTAGCGGGCCAGGATGAGCAGTTCTTC. Translation gives CASSLAGLAGQDEQFF.

The chain employs TRBV5-1 and TRBJ1-1; D remains ambiguous. Germline loops: CDR1 SGHRS, CDR2 YFSETQ. The CDR3 runs to 15 residues. Between the trimmed V and J ends, which lost 2 bases and 1 base, there was a span of 12 bases. The CDR3 DNA follows: TGCGCCAGCAGCTTTACACCACAGACGAACACTGAAGCTTTCTTT. It is translated as CASSFTPQTNTEAFF.

The chain joins TRBV28 to TRBJ2-5; tentative D call: TRBD1 (6 bases). Per germline, CDR1 MDHEN and CDR2 SYDVKM. The CDR3 length is 15 residues. Trimming pared 5 bases from V and 5 bases from J, leaving 18 bases between. CDR3 sequence reads: CASSPPPQGEETQYF. CDR3 DNA sequence: TGTGCCAGCAGTCCCCCTCCACAGGGAGAGGAGACCCAGTACTTC.

This clone has only one observation. The V call is TRBV10-3, the J call TRBJ1-5; D gene ambiguous. The V gene's germline CDR1 is ENHRY and CDR2 SYGVKD. V was cut by 10 bases and J by 8 bases, with 15 bases left in between. The CDR3 is 12 amino acids. The CDR3 spells CATDEGSEPQHF. For the CDR3, the DNA is TGTGCCACCGACGAGGGTTCGGAGCCCCAGCATTTT.

This chain joins TRBV19 and TRBJ1-5, with no clear D. V was cut by 3 bases and J by 6 bases, with 15 bases left in between. CDR1 LNHDA and CDR2 SQIVND come from the germline V gene (reference sequence). This CDR3 comprises 15 residues. The CDR3 is CASSMELGRSQPQHF. The CDR3 DNA reads TGTGCCAGTAGTATGGAGTTAGGGAGGAGTCAGCCCCAGCATTTT. Variable domain in full (rest from reference TRBV19 and TRBJ1-5): DGGITQSPKYLFRKEGQNVTLSCEQNLNHDAMYWYRQDPGQGLRLIYYSQIVNDFQKGDIAEGYSVSREKKESFPLTVTSAQKNPTAFYLCASSMELGRSQPQHFGDGTRLSIL.

The chain couples TRBV11-3 to TRBJ2-3; 8 bases agree with TRBD2. This CDR3 comprises 17 residues. Germline assignment: CDR1 SGHNT and CDR2 YENEEA. After removal of 5 bases from V and 0 bases from J, the junction contained 10 bases not matched to a gene. CDR3: CASSPRTTSGSTDTQYF. The CDR3, as DNA: TGTGCCAGCAGCCCTCGGACTACTAGCGGTAGCACAGATACGCAGTATTTT.

CDR3 coding DNA: TGTGCCAGCAGTTTTCCAGGGAGGGCCGAAACTAATGAAAAACTGTTTTTT. Protein product: CASSFPGRAETNEKLFF. The chain joins TRBV28 to TRBJ1-4; tentatively, D is TRBD1 (5 bases). This CDR3 region has 17 residues. The V end lost 3 bases, the J end lost 1 base, and 15 bases lay between the germline ends. Germline assignment: CDR1 MDHEN and CDR2 SYDVKM.

The genes are TRBV7-9 and TRBJ2-4, with TRBD1 identical over 7 bases. The CDR3 is 19 amino acids. V gave up 2 bases and J gave up 1 base; unmatched junction bases: 14. Germline V lookup: CDR1 SEHNR, CDR2 FQNEAQ (reference sequence). CDR3 in DNA: TGTGCCAGCAGCTTACCCATACTGACAGGGAGATTGGCCAAAAACATTCAGTACTTC. Protein product: CASSLPILTGRLAKNIQYF.

The V gene is TRBV10-1, the J gene TRBJ2-2; the D gene is possibly TRBD2 (6 bases). The CDR3 is 16 residues long. CDR1 is WNHNN and CDR2 is SYGVQD in the germline V gene (reference sequence). V was cut by 0 bases and J by 4 bases, with 12 bases left in between. The CDR3 nucleotides read TGCGCCAGCAGTGAGTCGCGGGTGGGGGGCACCGGGGAGCTGTTTTTT. Its protein is CASSESRVGGTGELFF.

This clone came up once. This chain links TRBV7-3 with TRBJ1-1, with D unresolved. The germline gives CDR1 SGHTA, CDR2 FQGTGA. The CDR3 sequence is 14 residues long. V was cut by 5 bases and J by 3 bases, with 13 bases left in between. Written as DNA, the CDR3 is TGTGCCAGCAGCGAGGCCGGCTCGGACACTGAAGCTTTCTTT. Translating it yields CASSEAGSDTEAFF.